This TCR beta chain was documented in a study of identical twins. This clonotype was seen once. Each CDR3 protein gets one entry after TCRdb re-called the 5' RACE reads with MiXCR. The table has about 530,000 distinct CDR3 sequences, roughly 15% seen once; the top ten hold roughly 0.42%. CDR1 is KGHSH, CDR2 LQKENI, per germline. Trimming removed 2 bases from V and 1 base from J; junction bases left unmatched: 7. The CDR3 has 16 residues. The data also belong to a second study, concerning yellow fever vaccine responses in identical twins.

The sequencing input was CD4+ T cells sorted from blood. The chain is built from TRBV18 and TRBJ2-5, with 7 bases fitting TRBD1. This TCR was recovered from a woman under 30 in good health. In DNA, the CDR3 is TGTGCCAGCTCACCAATTTTAGGGACAGTCCAAGAGACCCAGTACTTC. Translated: CASSPILGTVQETQYF.